This TCR beta chain was profiled in a study of Graves' ophthalmopathy and Graves' hyperthyroidism. For repertoire sequencing, the TCR beta CDR3 regions were amplified from RNA transcripts. A first-round RT-PCR used HTBI primers, followed by a second-round multiplex PCR. Each CDR3 protein is one row after TCRdb ran MiXCR on the multiplex PCR reads. The data show about 480,000 distinct CDR3 sequences, roughly 14% seen once. This clonotype came up many times. What it recognizes is unknown. V was clipped by 5 bases and J by 5 bases, with 15 bases between them. Germline V gene lookup returns CDR1 GTSNPN and CDR2 SVGIG (reference sequence). The CDR3 spans 13 residues. Study results and caveats: Ophthalmopathy progression prediction by the model yielded a sensitivity of about 71% and a specificity of approximately 77%.

Ophthalmopathy donors' eye disease showed moderate-to-severe activity, CAS of at least 3, NOSPECS of at least 4 and duration under 3 months. Sequencing input: blood. The V and J genes are TRBV30 and TRBJ1-2; D call uncertain. This sequence was found in a woman in her 30s with Graves' ophthalmopathy. In DNA, the CDR3 is TGTGCCTGGGCGGACGACGGGGATTATGGCTACACCTTC. Translation: CAWADDGDYGYTF.